This TCR beta chain was sequenced in a study of memory CD4+ T cells and cytomegalovirus serostatus. Notes on the study in general: The CMV-associated TCR signature appears largely within the CD4+ memory repertoire. Each of fewer than 80 CMV-associated TCRbeta sequences occurred in one to five individuals. CMV serostatus prediction reached median AUC roughly 0.95, or 0.91 with US-trained model.

The assay was immunoSEQ multiplex PCR, and TCRdb's table has in-frame clones only and misses some. The sample lists about 54,000 clones; 70% to 85% were seen once. As for this clone: What it recognizes is unknown.

In germline, CDR1 is SGHDT, CDR2 YYEEEE. This CDR3 region has 11 residues. Trimming removed 4 bases at V and 9 bases at J, with 8 bases between. The sort gate was single viable CD3+CD4+CD8-CD45RO+ cells for memory CD4+ T cells. Material for sequencing was memory CD4+ T cells from blood. This receptor was taken from an adult in good health and CMV-seropositive. This rearrangement joins TRBV5-6 to TRBJ2-1; the D is unclear. CDR3 sequence reads: CASSIAGEQFF. CDR3 nucleotide sequence: TGTGCCAGCAGCATAGCAGGTGAGCAGTTCTTC.